This T cell receptor beta chain was documented in a study of CD8 T cells in ankylosing spondylitis. Findings of the study overall: Some of these motif variants have turned up before, in reports on reactive arthritis synovial fluid and blood. Significantly higher representation of disease-linked clones was reported for matched ankylosing spondylitis synovial fluid. Seemingly characteristic of ankylosing spondylitis blood was a TCR beta motif consisting of 7 or 8 highly homologous variants.

Comment on this clonotype: As yet, its antigen is unknown.

The CDR3 extends over 13 amino acids. V was cut by 4 bases and J by 10 bases, with 15 bases left in between. Per germline, CDR1 SGHDT and CDR2 YYEEEE. A quantitative 5'-RACE method, one with molecular barcodes, was used to make TCR beta libraries. Each CDR3 protein gets one entry after TCRdb re-called the 5' RACE reads with MiXCR. The sample has approximately 150,000 distinct CDR3 sequences; around 9.6% are singletons. J is TRBJ2-1 and V is TRBV5-6; no definite D call. Sequencing was carried out using blood, either unsorted or a sorted T cell fraction (not recorded which). The source is a female donor with ankylosing spondylitis or in good health (not recorded which). The CDR3 sequence: CASSAGLGLEQFF. The CDR3 nucleotides read TGTGCCAGCAGCGCAGGCCTCGGCCTCGAGCAGTTCTTC.